What follows describes a single T cell receptor (beta chain). This entry is derived from a study of CD8 T cells in Susac syndrome. V was pared by 3 bases and J by 5 bases, with 5 bases of the junction left unmatched. Germline CDR1 reads DFQATT; CDR2 reads SNEGSKA (reference sequence). The CDR3 totals 13 residues. A quantity of about 0.5 to 1 ug RNA underwent reverse transcription using random hexamers. An immunoSEQ multiplex PCR generated amplified TCR beta CDR3 products spanning 54 Vbeta and 13 Jbeta. In TCRdb, the immunoSEQ multiplex PCR reads were re-called with MiXCR into one record per CDR3 protein. The sample lists under 150,000 distinct CDR3 sequences, 85% to 95% occurring once.

The sample comprised CD4+ T cells from PBMCs. This TCR came from a human donor with Susac syndrome. The genes are TRBV20-1 and TRBJ2-5, with 8 bases matching TRBD2. The DNA for the CDR3 is TGCAGTGCTAGCGGGAGGGCCGCGGAGACCCAGTACTTC. This encodes CSASGRAAETQYF.